The sample holds a few counts of the clone carrying this T cell receptor beta chain. What it binds is unknown. This record belongs to a study of vaccination and CD4 T cells after COVID-19. Whole-study findings and limits: Median counts of SARS-CoV-2-reactive clonotypes increased from about 20 to 38; this difference was not significant.

At the Johns Hopkins FTIC core, DNA taken from cultured CD4+ T cells was sequenced by way of the Oncomine TCR Beta short-read assay. TCRdb re-called the PCR reads with MiXCR, one entry per CDR3 protein. The sample has about 21,000 distinct CDR3 sequences, more than 45% seen once. Stated time point: late sampling 161 to 241 days after vaccination in three convalescent patients. Indicated treatment: roughly 10-day PBMC culture with coronavirus spike peptide pools or control peptides (ViraFEST assay). IL-2 (around 9.8 IU/ml) and peptide pools (10 ug/ml) were added to cultures of around 2 million PBMCs per well. The input for sequencing was CD4+ T cells from blood, cultured in vitro, taken about 7 months after SARS-CoV-2 vaccination. The receptor's source is a human donor who had recovered from COVID-19.

CDR3 DNA sequence: TGTGCCATCAGTGAGTCGTTGGGGTTCTACACCTTC. This encodes CAISESLGFYTF. The chain uses TRBV10-3 and TRBJ1-2, with D unresolved. V dropped 0 bases and J dropped 10 bases, with 9 bases sitting between them. This CDR3 spans 12 amino acids. Germline CDR1 and CDR2: ENHRY and SYGVKD.